Listed here is a single T cell receptor beta chain. This record belongs to a study of blood T cell repertoires in COVID-19. V lost 0 bases and J lost 12; bases outside the gene matches: 12. The length of the CDR3 is 15 residues. The germline gives CDR1 SGDLS, CDR2 YYNGEE. Some clones are missing from TCRdb's copy, which holds only in-frame ones; the method was immunoSEQ multiplex PCR. The sample shows roughly 100,000 clones, around nine tenths of them seen only once. The receptor was derived from a man aged 45 to 65 with COVID-19, enrolled during active disease. Sequences were obtained from peripheral blood. The chain is built from TRBV9 and TRBJ2-4; 7 positions match TRBD2. CDR3 residues: CASSVGGSGAESQYF. The CDR3 coding sequence is TGTGCCAGCAGCGTAGGAGGGAGCGGGGCGGAATCTCAGTACTTC.